This paragraph covers one T cell receptor beta chain sequence. TCRdb keeps only in-frame clones here, not all; method: immunoSEQ multiplex PCR. The table has around 60,000 clones, about 79% seen once. CDR3 size: 13 residues. The V end was cut by 8 bases, the J end by 2 bases, with 12 bases between. The germline gives CDR1 SNHLY, CDR2 FYNNEI. The sample originates from a study of OX40 agonist ivuxolimab in advanced cancers. Study-wide context: Therapy given before enrollment (anti-PD-1, anti-PD-L1 or anti-CTLA-4) was allowed, and under 45% had some.

The sequenced sample was CD4+ or CD8+ T cells sorted from blood, obtained in a trial of the OX40 agonist ivuxolimab. This TCR derives from an adult with an advanced solid tumor such as melanoma, head and neck, liver or kidney cancer. This chain uses TRBV2 with TRBJ1-1; D ambiguous. DNA of the CDR3: TGTGCCAGCTATACCGACACAAACACTGAAGCTTTCTTT. This codes for CASYTDTNTEAFF.